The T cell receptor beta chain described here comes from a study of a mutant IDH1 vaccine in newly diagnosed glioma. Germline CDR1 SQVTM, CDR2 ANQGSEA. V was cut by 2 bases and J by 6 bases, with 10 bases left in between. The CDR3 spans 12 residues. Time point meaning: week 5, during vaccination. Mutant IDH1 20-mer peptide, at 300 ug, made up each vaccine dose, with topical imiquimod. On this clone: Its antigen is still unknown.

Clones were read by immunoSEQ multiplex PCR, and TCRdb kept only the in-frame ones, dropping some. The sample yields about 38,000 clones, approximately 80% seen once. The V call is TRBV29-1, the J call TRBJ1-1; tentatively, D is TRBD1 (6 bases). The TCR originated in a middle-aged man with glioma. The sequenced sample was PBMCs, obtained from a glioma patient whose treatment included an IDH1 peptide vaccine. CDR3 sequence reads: CSVEQGRAEAFF. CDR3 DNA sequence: TGCAGCGTTGAACAGGGGCGGGCTGAAGCTTTCTTT.